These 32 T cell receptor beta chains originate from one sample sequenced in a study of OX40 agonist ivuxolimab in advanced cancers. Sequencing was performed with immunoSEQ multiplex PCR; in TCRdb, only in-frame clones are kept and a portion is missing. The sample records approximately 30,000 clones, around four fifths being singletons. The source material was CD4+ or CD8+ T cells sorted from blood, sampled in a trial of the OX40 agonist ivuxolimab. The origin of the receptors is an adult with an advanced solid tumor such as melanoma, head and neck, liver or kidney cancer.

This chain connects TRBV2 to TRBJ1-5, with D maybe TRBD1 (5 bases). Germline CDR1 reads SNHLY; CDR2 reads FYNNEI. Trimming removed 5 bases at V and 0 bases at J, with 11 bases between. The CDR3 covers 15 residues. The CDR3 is CASSLATDSNQPQHF. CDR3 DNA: TGTGCCAGCAGTTTGGCGACAGATAGCAATCAGCCCCAGCATTTT.

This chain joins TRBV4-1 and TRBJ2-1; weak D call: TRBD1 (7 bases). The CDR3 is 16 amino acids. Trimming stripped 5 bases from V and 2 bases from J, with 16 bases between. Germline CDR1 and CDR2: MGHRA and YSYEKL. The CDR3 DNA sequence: TGCGCCAGCAGCTTGGCGGGAACAGGGGCCTACAATGAGCAGTTCTTC. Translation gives CASSLAGTGAYNEQFF.

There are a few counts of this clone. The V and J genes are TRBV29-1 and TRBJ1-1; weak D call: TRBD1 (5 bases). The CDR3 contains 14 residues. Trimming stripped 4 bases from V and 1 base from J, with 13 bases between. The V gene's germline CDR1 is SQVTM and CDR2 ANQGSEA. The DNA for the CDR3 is TGCAGCGTTGCGGGGGACGGTCAGAACACTGAAGCTTTCTTT. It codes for CSVAGDGQNTEAFF.

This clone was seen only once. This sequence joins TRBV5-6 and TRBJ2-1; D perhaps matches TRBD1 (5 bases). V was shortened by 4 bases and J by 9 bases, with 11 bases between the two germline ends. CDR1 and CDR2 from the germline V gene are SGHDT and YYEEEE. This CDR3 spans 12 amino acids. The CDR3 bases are TGTGCCAGCAGCATACAGGTAACTGAGCAGTTCTTC. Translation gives CASSIQVTEQFF.

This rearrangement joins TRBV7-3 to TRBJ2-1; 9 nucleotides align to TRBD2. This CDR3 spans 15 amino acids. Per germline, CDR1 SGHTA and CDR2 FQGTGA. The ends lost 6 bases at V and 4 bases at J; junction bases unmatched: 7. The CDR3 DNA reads TGTGCCAGCAGGAATAGCGGGAGCGCATACAATGAGCAGTTCTTC. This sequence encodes CASRNSGSAYNEQFF.

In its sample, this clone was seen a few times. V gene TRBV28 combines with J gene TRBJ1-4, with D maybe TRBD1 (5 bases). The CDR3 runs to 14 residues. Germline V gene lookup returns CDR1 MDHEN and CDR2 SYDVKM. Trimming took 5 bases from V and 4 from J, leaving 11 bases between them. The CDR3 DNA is TGTGCCAGCAGTCTCCCTCAGGGTAATGAAAAACTGTTTTTT. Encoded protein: CASSLPQGNEKLFF.

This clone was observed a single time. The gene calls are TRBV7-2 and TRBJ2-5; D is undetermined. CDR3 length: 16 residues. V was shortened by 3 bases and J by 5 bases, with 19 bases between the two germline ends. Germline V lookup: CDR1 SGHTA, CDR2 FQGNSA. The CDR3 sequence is CASSFGPSGVKETQYF. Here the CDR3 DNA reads TGTGCCAGCAGCTTTGGACCCAGTGGGGTGAAGGAGACCCAGTACTTC.

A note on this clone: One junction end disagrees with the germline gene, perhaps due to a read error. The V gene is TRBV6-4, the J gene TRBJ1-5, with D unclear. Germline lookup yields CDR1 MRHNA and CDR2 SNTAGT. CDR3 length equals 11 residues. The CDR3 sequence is CASSRGFWPAF. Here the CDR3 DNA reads TGTGCCAGCAGTCGTGGGTTTTGGCCAGCATTT.

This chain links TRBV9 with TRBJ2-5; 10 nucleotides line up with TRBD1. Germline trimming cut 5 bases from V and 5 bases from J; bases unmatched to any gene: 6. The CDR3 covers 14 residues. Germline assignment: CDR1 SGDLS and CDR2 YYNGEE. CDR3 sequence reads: CASRAGTGDETQYF. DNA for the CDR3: TGTGCCAGCAGAGCCGGGACAGGGGACGAGACCCAGTACTTC.

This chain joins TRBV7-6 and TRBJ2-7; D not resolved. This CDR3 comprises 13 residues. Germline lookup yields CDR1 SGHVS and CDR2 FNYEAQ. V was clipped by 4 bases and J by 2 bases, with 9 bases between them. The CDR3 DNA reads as TGTGCCAGCAGCTCGACCGAGGCCTACGAGCAGTACTTC. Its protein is CASSSTEAYEQYF.

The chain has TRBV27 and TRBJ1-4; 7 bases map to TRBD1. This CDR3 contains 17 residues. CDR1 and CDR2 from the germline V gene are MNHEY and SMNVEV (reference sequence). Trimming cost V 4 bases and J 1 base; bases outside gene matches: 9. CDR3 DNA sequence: TGTGCCAGCAGTTCGGTTCGACAGGGCTTAACTAATGAAAAACTGTTTTTT. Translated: CASSSVRQGLTNEKLFF. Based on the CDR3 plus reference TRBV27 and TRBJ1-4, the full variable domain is EAQVTQNPRYLITVTGKKLTVTCSQNMNHEYMSWYRQDPGLGLRQIYYSMNVEVTDKGDVPEGYKVSRKEKRNFPLILESPSPNQTSLYFCASSSVRQGLTNEKLFFGSGTQLSVL.

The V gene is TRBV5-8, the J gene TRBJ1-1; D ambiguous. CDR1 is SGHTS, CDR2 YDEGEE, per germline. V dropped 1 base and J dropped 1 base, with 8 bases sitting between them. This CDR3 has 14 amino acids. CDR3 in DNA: TGTGCCAGCAGCTTGTGGACCAGGAACACTGAAGCTTTCTTT. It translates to CASSLWTRNTEAFF.

CDR3 loop: CASSSMGASGFEETQYF. In DNA, the CDR3 is TGTGCCAGCAGCTCGATGGGGGCTAGCGGGTTCGAAGAGACCCAGTACTTC. The chain is built from TRBV7-2 and TRBJ2-5; 8 nucleotides line up with TRBD2. The CDR3 has 17 amino acids. From germline, CDR1 is SGHTA and CDR2 FQGNSA. V gave up 4 bases and J gave up 3 bases; unmatched junction bases: 13.

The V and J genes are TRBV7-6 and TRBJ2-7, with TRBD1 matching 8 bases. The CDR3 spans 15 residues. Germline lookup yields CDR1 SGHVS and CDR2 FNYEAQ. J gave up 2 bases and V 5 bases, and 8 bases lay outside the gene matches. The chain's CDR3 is CASSPRQGPAYEQYF. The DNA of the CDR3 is TGTGCCAGCAGCCCCCGACAGGGGCCAGCCTACGAGCAGTACTTC.

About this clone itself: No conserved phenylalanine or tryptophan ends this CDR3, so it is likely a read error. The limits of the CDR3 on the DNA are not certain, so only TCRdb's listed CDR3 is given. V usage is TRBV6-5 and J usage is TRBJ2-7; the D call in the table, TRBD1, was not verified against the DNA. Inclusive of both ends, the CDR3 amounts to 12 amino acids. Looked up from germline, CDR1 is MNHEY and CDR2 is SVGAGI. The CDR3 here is CASISGQGQISI.

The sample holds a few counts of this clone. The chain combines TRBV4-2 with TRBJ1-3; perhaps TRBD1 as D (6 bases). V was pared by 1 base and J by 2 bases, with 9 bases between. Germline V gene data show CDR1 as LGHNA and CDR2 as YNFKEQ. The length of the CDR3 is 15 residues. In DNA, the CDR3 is TGTGCCAGCAGCCAAGTCGGGGGGCCTGGAAACACCATATATTTT. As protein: CASSQVGGPGNTIYF.

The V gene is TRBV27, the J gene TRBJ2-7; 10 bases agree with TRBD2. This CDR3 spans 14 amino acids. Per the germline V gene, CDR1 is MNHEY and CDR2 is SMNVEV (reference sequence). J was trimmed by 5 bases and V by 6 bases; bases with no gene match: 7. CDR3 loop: CASSPGLARHEQYF. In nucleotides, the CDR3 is TGTGCCAGCAGCCCGGGACTAGCGAGGCACGAGCAGTACTTC.

Written as DNA, the CDR3 is TGTGCCAGCAGTTTAACTCTAGCGGGGGTGATCAATGAGCAGTTCTTC. Its translation: CASSLTLAGVINEQFF. The rearrangement joins TRBV28 to TRBJ2-1, with TRBD2 matching over 10 bases. This CDR3 spans 16 amino acids. The ends lost 2 bases at V and 6 bases at J; junction bases unmatched: 7. The germline V gene encodes CDR1 MDHEN and CDR2 SYDVKM.

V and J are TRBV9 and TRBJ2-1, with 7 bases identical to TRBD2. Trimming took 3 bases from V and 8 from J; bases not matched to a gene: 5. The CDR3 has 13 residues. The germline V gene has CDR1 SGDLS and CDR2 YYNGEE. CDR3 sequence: CASSALARDEQFF. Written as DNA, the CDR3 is TGTGCCAGCAGCGCACTAGCGCGGGATGAGCAGTTCTTC.

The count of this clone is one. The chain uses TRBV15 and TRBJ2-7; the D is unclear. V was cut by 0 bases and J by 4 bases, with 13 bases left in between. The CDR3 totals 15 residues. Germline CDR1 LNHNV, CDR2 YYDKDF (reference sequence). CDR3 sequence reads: CATSRDQTSWYEQYF. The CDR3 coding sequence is TGTGCCACCAGCAGAGATCAGACCAGCTGGTACGAGCAGTACTTC.

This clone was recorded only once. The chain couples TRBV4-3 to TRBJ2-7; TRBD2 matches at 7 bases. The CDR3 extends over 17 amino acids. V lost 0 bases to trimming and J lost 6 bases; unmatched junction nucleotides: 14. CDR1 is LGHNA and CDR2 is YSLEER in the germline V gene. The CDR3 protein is CASSQDDSSGPTSEQYF. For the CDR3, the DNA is TGCGCCAGCAGCCAAGATGACTCTAGCGGCCCTACCTCCGAGCAGTACTTC.

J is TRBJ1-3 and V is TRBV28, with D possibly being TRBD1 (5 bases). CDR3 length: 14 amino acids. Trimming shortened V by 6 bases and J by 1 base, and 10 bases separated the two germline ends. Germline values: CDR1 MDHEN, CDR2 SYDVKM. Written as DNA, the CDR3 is TGTGCCAGCAGCTGGGGGTATTCTGGAAACACCATATATTTT. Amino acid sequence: CASSWGYSGNTIYF.

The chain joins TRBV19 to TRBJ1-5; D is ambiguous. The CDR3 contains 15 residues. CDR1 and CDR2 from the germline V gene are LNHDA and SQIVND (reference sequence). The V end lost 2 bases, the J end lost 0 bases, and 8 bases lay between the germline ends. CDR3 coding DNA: TGTGCCAGTAGTATAATCGGGAATAGCAATCAGCCCCAGCATTTT. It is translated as CASSIIGNSNQPQHF.

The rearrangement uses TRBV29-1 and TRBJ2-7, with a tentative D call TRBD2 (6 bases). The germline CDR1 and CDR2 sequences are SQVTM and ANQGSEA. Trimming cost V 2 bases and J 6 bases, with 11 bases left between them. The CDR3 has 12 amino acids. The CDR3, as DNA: TGCAGCGTTGAATGGGGGGTGCGCGAGCAGTACTTC. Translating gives CSVEWGVREQYF.

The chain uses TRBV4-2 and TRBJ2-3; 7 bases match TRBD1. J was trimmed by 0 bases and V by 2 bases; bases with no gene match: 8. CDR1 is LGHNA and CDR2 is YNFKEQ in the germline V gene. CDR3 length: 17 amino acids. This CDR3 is CASSQTGTVSSTDTQYF. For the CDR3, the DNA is TGTGCCAGCAGCCAAACCGGGACAGTTTCTAGCACAGATACGCAGTATTTT.

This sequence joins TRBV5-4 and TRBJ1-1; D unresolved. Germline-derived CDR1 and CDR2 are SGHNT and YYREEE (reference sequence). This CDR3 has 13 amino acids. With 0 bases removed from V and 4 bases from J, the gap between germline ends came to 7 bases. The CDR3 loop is CASSLGRVTEAFF. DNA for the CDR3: TGTGCCAGCAGCTTGGGTAGGGTCACTGAAGCTTTCTTT.

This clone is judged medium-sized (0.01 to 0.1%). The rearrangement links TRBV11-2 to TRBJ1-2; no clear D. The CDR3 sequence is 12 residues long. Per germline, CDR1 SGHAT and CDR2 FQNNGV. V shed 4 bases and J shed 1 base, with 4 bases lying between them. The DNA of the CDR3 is TGTGCCAGCAGCTCCGATAACTATGGCTACACCTTC. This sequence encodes CASSSDNYGYTF. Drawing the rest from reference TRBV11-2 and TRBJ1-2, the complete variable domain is EAGVAQSPRYKIIEKRQSVAFWCNPISGHATLYWYQQILGQGPKLLIQFQNNGVVDDSQLPKDRFSAERLKGVDSTLKIQPAKLEDSAVYLCASSSDNYGYTFGSGTRLTVV.

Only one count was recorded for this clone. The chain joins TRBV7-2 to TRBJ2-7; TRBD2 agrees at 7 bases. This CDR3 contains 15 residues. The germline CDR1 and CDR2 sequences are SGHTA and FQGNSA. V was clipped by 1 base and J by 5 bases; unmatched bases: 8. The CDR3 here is CASSLGGGTWDEQYF. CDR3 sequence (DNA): TGTGCCAGCAGCTTAGGGGGGGGGACCTGGGACGAGCAGTACTTC.

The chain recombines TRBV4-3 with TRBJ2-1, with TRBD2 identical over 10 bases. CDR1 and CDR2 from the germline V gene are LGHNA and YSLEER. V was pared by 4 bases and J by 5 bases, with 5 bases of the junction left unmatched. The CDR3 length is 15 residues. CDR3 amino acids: CASSLSGRDHNEQFF. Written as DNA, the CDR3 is TGCGCCAGCAGCCTCAGCGGGAGGGACCACAATGAGCAGTTCTTC.

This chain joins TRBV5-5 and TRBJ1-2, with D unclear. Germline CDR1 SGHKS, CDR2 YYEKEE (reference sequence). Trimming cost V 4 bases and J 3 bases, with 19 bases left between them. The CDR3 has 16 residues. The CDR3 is CASSPDGLLGDYGYTF. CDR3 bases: TGTGCCAGCAGCCCAGATGGGCTTCTTGGCGACTATGGCTACACCTTC.

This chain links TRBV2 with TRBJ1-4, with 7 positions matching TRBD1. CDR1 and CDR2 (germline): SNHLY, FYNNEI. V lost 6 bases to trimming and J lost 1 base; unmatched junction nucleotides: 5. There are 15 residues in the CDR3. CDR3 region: CASRTGLVTNEKLFF. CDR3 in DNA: TGTGCCAGCAGGACAGGGCTCGTAACTAATGAAAAACTGTTTTTT.

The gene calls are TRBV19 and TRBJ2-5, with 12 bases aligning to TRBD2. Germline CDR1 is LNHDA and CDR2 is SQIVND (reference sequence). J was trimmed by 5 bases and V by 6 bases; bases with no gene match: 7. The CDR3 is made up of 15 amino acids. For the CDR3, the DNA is TGTGCCAGTAGACCAACTAGCGGGGGGAGGGAGACCCAGTACTTC. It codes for CASRPTSGGRETQYF.